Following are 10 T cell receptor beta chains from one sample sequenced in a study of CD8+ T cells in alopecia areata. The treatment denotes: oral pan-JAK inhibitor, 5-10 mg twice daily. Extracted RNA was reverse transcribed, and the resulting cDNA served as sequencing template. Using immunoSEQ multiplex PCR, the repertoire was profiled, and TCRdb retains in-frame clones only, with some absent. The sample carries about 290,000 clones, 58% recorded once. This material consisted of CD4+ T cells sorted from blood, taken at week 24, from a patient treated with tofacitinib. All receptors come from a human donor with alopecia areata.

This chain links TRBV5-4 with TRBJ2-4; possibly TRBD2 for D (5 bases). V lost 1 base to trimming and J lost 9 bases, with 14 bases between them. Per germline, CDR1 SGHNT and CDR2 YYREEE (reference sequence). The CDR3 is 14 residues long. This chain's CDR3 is CASSLSGSVGIQYF. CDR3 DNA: TGTGCCAGCAGCTTGTCGGGATCAGTGGGCATTCAGTACTTC.

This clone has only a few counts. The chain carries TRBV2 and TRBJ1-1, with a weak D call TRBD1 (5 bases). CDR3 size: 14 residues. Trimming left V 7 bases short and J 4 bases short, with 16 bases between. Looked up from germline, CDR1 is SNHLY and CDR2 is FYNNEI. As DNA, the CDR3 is TGTGCCAGCAACTTGCTTCAGGGCTTCACTGAAGCTTTCTTT. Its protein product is CASNLLQGFTEAFF.

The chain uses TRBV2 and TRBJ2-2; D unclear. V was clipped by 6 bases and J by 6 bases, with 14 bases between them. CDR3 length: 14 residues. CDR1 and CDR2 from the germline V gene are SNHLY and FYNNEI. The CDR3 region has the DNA TGTGCCAGCAGGGCCACAGAAACCGCCGGGGAGCTGTTTTTT. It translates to CASRATETAGELFF.

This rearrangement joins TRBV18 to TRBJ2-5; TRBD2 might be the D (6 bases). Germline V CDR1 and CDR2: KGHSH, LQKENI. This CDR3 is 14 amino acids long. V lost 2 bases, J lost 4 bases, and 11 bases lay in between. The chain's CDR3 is CASSPAEGRETQYF. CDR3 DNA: TGTGCCAGCTCACCAGCGGAGGGCAGAGAGACCCAGTACTTC.

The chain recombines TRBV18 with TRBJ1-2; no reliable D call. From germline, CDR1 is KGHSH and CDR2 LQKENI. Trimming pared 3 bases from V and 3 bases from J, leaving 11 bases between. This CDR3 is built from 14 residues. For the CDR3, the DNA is TGTGCCAGCTCACCGGTCACCCCCGACTATGGCTACACCTTC. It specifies CASSPVTPDYGYTF. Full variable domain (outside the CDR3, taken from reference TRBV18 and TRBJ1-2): NAGVMQNPRHLVRRRGQEARLRCSPMKGHSHVYWYRQLPEEGLKFMVYLQKENIIDESGMPKERFSAEFPKEGPSILRIQQVVRGDSAAYFCASSPVTPDYGYTFGSGTRLTVV.

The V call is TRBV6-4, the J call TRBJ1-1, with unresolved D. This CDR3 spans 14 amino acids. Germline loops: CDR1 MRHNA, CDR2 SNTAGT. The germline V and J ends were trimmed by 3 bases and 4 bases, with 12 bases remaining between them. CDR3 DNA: TGTGCCAGCAGTGAGGAGGGCCGCAGCACTGAAGCTTTCTTT. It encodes CASSEEGRSTEAFF.

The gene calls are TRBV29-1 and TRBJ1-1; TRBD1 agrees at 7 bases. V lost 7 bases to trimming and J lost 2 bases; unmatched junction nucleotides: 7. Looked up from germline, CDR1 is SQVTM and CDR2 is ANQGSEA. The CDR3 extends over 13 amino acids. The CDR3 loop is CSALTGINTEAFF. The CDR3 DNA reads TGCAGCGCCCTGACAGGGATAAACACTGAAGCTTTCTTT.

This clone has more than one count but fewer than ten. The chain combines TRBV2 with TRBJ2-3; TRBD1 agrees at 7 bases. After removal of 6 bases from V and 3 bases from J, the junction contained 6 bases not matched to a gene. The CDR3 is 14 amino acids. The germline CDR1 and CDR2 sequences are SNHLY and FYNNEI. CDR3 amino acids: CASSRDSPTDTQYF. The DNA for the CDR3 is TGTGCCAGCAGCCGGGACAGCCCTACAGATACGCAGTATTTT.

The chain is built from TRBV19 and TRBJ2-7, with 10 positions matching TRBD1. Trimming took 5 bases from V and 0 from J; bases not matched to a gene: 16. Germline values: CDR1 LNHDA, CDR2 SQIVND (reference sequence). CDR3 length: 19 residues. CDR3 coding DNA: TGTGCCAGTAGTCCCGGCGGGACAGGGGCGAATATCTTCTCCTACGAGCAGTACTTC. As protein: CASSPGGTGANIFSYEQYF.

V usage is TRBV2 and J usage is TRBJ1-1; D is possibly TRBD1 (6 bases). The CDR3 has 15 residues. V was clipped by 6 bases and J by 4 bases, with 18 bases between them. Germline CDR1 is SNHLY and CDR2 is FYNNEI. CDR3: CASRPQGSPGTEAFF. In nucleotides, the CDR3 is TGTGCCAGCAGACCACAGGGATCCCCGGGCACTGAAGCTTTCTTT.